Listed below are T cell receptor beta chains from one sample, sequenced in a study of cytomegalovirus exposure and HLA in healthy donors. Clones were read by immunoSEQ multiplex PCR, and TCRdb kept only the in-frame ones, dropping some. This sample has roughly 150,000 clones, with about 82% found just once. What was sequenced was PBMCs. All receptors derive from a woman aged 40-49 years in good health and CMV-seropositive. CDR3s include the opening cysteine and the closing phenylalanine or tryptophan. The order of the fields is clone size, D gene, J gene, V gene, CDR3 DNA, CDR3 protein. The D gene is left open where the match is weak. Clone size, where shown, is once, few, many, or a class for clones that have expanded.

clone size: .; D gene: TRBD2; J gene: TRBJ2-1; V gene: TRBV6-5; CDR3 DNA: TGTGCCAGCAGAAGGGCGGGAGCTGTCTATGAGCAGTTCTTC; CDR3 protein: CASRRAGAVYEQFF
clone size: few; D gene: .; J gene: TRBJ1-3; V gene: TRBV18; CDR3 DNA: TGTGCCAGCTCCCCAGACAGGAGCTCTGGAAACACCATATATTTT; CDR3 protein: CASSPDRSSGNTIYF
clone size: .; D gene: TRBD2; J gene: TRBJ2-5; V gene: TRBV29-1; CDR3 DNA: TGCAGCGGCGGGGGGTACGGAGAGACCCAGTACTTC; CDR3 protein: CSGGGYGETQYF
clone size: .; D gene: .; J gene: TRBJ1-2; V gene: TRBV7-8; CDR3 DNA: TGTGCCAGCAGCTTAGCGCAGGGGTTCTATGGCTACACCTTC; CDR3 protein: CASSLAQGFYGYTF
clone size: .; D gene: .; J gene: TRBJ2-5; V gene: TRBV5-1; CDR3 DNA: TGCGCCAGCAGCTTGGAGGGGGTCCCTATGGAGACCCAGTACTTC; CDR3 protein: CASSLEGVPMETQYF
clone size: .; D gene: .; J gene: TRBJ2-5; V gene: TRBV7-9; CDR3 DNA: TGTTCCAGCAGCCTAACGGGGGTTACCGAGACCCAGTACTTC; CDR3 protein: CSSSLTGVTETQYF
clone size: .; D gene: .; J gene: TRBJ2-7; V gene: TRBV10-3; CDR3 DNA: TGTGCCATCAATCCCGGGACAAGGGGGTTATGGTACTTC; CDR3 protein: CAINPGTRGLWYF
clone size: .; D gene: TRBD1; J gene: TRBJ1-1; V gene: TRBV28; CDR3 DNA: TGTGCCAGCAGTCTCCACAGGGGGCTGAACACTGAAGCTTTCTTT; CDR3 protein: CASSLHRGLNTEAFF
clone size: .; D gene: TRBD2; J gene: TRBJ2-3; V gene: TRBV7-2; CDR3 DNA: TGTGCCAGCAGCTTAGAGCGGGGGGGTCCAGATACGCAGTATTTT; CDR3 protein: CASSLERGGPDTQYF
clone size: .; D gene: .; J gene: TRBJ2-1; V gene: TRBV7-2; CDR3 DNA: TGTGCCAGCAGCCTACGGGGGAGATACAATGAGCAGTTCTTC; CDR3 protein: CASSLRGRYNEQFF
clone size: .; D gene: TRBD1; J gene: TRBJ1-1; V gene: TRBV9; CDR3 DNA: TGTGCCAGCAGCGTAGGGGGACAGGGGGGAAGGATGAACACTGAAGCTTTCTTT; CDR3 protein: CASSVGGQGGRMNTEAFF
clone size: once; D gene: TRBD1; J gene: TRBJ2-2; V gene: TRBV10-1; CDR3 DNA: TGCGCCAGCAGCGCCGTTGGGACAGGGAACACCGGGGAGCTGTTTTTT; CDR3 protein: CASSAVGTGNTGELFF
clone size: .; D gene: TRBD1; J gene: TRBJ1-6; V gene: TRBV27; CDR3 DNA: TGTGCCAGCAAAAACAGACAGGGCCATCATTTCCTTCACCCCCTCCACTTT; CDR3 protein: CASKNRQGHHFLHPLHF
clone size: .; D gene: .; J gene: TRBJ2-3; V gene: TRBV7-9; CDR3 DNA: TGTGCCAGCAGGAGAGAGATCACAGATACGCAGTATTTT; CDR3 protein: CASRREITDTQYF
clone size: .; D gene: TRBD2; J gene: TRBJ2-1; V gene: TRBV7-9; CDR3 DNA: TGTGCCAGCAATCTAGCGGGCCTTCACAATGAGCAGTTCTTC; CDR3 protein: CASNLAGLHNEQFF
clone size: once; D gene: .; J gene: TRBJ2-6; V gene: TRBV9; CDR3 DNA: TGTGCCAGCAGCGTAGCAGGGGCTGGGGCCAACGTCCTGACTTTC; CDR3 protein: CASSVAGAGANVLTF
clone size: .; D gene: TRBD2; J gene: TRBJ2-7; V gene: TRBV19; CDR3 DNA: TGTGCCAGTAGTTGGGGGTCAAGCGGGGTGCGAGGCGAGCAGTACTTC; CDR3 protein: CASSWGSSGVRGEQYF
clone size: few; D gene: TRBD2; J gene: TRBJ2-7; V gene: TRBV5-1; CDR3 DNA: TGCGCCAGCAGCTTAAGGTTTGGGGATAGCGGGAGGTACGAGCAGTACTTC; CDR3 protein: CASSLRFGDSGRYEQYF
clone size: .; D gene: .; J gene: TRBJ1-2; V gene: TRBV5-1; CDR3 DNA: TGCGCCAGCAGCGGAGGGGACGGAACGACTTATGGCTACACCTTC; CDR3 protein: CASSGGDGTTYGYTF
clone size: .; D gene: TRBD1; J gene: TRBJ1-4; V gene: TRBV5-4; CDR3 DNA: TGTGCCAGCAGTTTGGGGACAGGGACTAATGAAAAACTGTTTTTT; CDR3 protein: CASSLGTGTNEKLFF
clone size: .; D gene: .; J gene: TRBJ2-5; V gene: TRBV7-9; CDR3 DNA: TGTGCCAGCAGCTTAGAGTTACAAACCCAAGAGACCCAGTACTTC; CDR3 protein: CASSLELQTQETQYF
clone size: .; D gene: .; J gene: TRBJ2-1; V gene: TRBV15; CDR3 DNA: TGTGCCACCAGCAGGGGTTTCGGGGGTGCCTACAATGAGCAGTTCTTC; CDR3 protein: CATSRGFGGAYNEQFF
clone size: .; D gene: TRBD1; J gene: TRBJ2-1; V gene: TRBV7-9; CDR3 DNA: TGTGCCAGCAGCCGGGACAGGGGGACTAATGAGCAGTTCTTC; CDR3 protein: CASSRDRGTNEQFF
clone size: .; D gene: TRBD1; J gene: TRBJ2-7; V gene: TRBV27; CDR3 DNA: TGTGCCAGCAGTTTATGGAAAGGGGGCGCAGCCTACGAGCAGTACTTC; CDR3 protein: CASSLWKGGAAYEQYF
clone size: .; D gene: TRBD1; J gene: TRBJ2-5; V gene: TRBV2; CDR3 DNA: TGTGCCAGCAGTGGGGACAGGGTTGGGACCCAGTACTTC; CDR3 protein: CASSGDRVGTQYF
clone size: .; D gene: TRBD1; J gene: TRBJ1-5; V gene: TRBV27; CDR3 DNA: TGTGCCAGCAGTCCCCCCGGACAGGGCTTTCAGCCCCAGCATTTT; CDR3 protein: CASSPPGQGFQPQHF
clone size: .; D gene: .; J gene: TRBJ2-7; V gene: TRBV5-1; CDR3 DNA: TGCGCCAGCAGCTTCTCAGATTACTACGAGCAGTACTTC; CDR3 protein: CASSFSDYYEQYF
clone size: .; D gene: .; J gene: TRBJ1-2; V gene: TRBV4-1; CDR3 DNA: TGCGCCAGCAGCCTCAATACAGACGGCTATGGCTACACCTTC; CDR3 protein: CASSLNTDGYGYTF
clone size: once; D gene: .; J gene: TRBJ2-2; V gene: TRBV19; CDR3 DNA: TGTGCCAGTAGTATAGACACAAAGACCGGGGAGCTGTTTTTT; CDR3 protein: CASSIDTKTGELFF
clone size: .; D gene: TRBD2; J gene: TRBJ2-7; V gene: TRBV28; CDR3 DNA: TGTGCCAGCCAATCTAGCGGGAGCCTAGGCGAGCAGTACTTC; CDR3 protein: CASQSSGSLGEQYF
clone size: once; D gene: TRBD2; J gene: TRBJ2-1; V gene: TRBV11-2; CDR3 DNA: TGTGCCAGCAGCTTAGTGGGACTAGCGGGAGAGCAGTTCTTC; CDR3 protein: CASSLVGLAGEQFF
clone size: few; D gene: .; J gene: TRBJ1-1; V gene: TRBV9; CDR3 DNA: TGTGCCAGCAGCGTAGGACAGGTGAACACTGAAGCTTTCTTT; CDR3 protein: CASSVGQVNTEAFF
clone size: .; D gene: TRBD1; J gene: TRBJ2-7; V gene: TRBV18; CDR3 DNA: TGTGCCAGCTCACCAGGGACAGGGGGCGGGAACGAGCAGTACTTC; CDR3 protein: CASSPGTGGGNEQYF
clone size: .; D gene: .; J gene: TRBJ2-7; V gene: TRBV29-1; CDR3 DNA: TGCAGCGTGGGAGGGGGGGGACCCTACGAGCAGTACTTC; CDR3 protein: CSVGGGGPYEQYF
clone size: .; D gene: TRBD1; J gene: TRBJ2-7; V gene: TRBV6-1; CDR3 DNA: TGTGCCAGCAGTGAATATACAGGGGTATCCTACGAGCAGTACTTC; CDR3 protein: CASSEYTGVSYEQYF
clone size: .; D gene: TRBD1; J gene: TRBJ1-1; V gene: TRBV28; CDR3 DNA: TGTGCCAGCAGTGTATTACAGGGGATGAACACTGAAGCTTTCTTT; CDR3 protein: CASSVLQGMNTEAFF
clone size: .; D gene: .; J gene: TRBJ2-2; V gene: TRBV14; CDR3 DNA: TGTGCCAGCAGTCGACGAAACTTCGGTGTGCGCGGCGGGGAGCTGTTTTTT; CDR3 protein: CASSRRNFGVRGGELFF
clone size: .; D gene: TRBD2; J gene: TRBJ2-3; V gene: TRBV9; CDR3 DNA: TGTGCCAGCAGCTATAGCGGGGGGGGCACAGATACGCAGTATTTT; CDR3 protein: CASSYSGGGTDTQYF
clone size: .; D gene: TRBD2; J gene: TRBJ2-7; V gene: TRBV27; CDR3 DNA: TGTGCCAGCAGCGTAGCGGGAGGCGAGCAGTACTTC; CDR3 protein: CASSVAGGEQYF
clone size: medium-sized; D gene: .; J gene: TRBJ1-3; V gene: TRBV6-5; CDR3 DNA: TGTGCCAGCAGTCCTACCCAGGGGGGAAACACCATATATTTT; CDR3 protein: CASSPTQGGNTIYF
clone size: .; D gene: .; J gene: TRBJ2-3; V gene: TRBV7-9; CDR3 DNA: TGTGCCAGCAGCCCTCCGGGGGGCCCCCCAGATACGCAGTATTTT; CDR3 protein: CASSPPGGPPDTQYF
clone size: few; D gene: .; J gene: TRBJ2-7; V gene: TRBV7-9; CDR3 DNA: TGTGCCAGCAGCTTAGCGGGGGCTCCCTACGAGCAGTACTTC; CDR3 protein: CASSLAGAPYEQYF
clone size: few; D gene: .; J gene: TRBJ1-1; V gene: TRBV7-9; CDR3 DNA: TGTGCCAGCACCCTTTACACTGAAGCTTTCTTT; CDR3 protein: CASTLYTEAFF
clone size: .; D gene: .; J gene: TRBJ2-1; V gene: TRBV1; CDR3 DNA: TGCACCAGCAGCCAAGATCTCTGGGGCCGACGTAAAAGCTCCTACAATGAGCAGTTCTTC; CDR3 protein: CTSSQDLWGRRKSSYNEQFF
clone size: .; D gene: .; J gene: TRBJ2-7; V gene: TRBV30; CDR3 DNA: TGTGCCTGGGGCGGGCCGTCTTTCCCCTACGAGCAGTACTTC; CDR3 protein: CAWGGPSFPYEQYF